The 21 T cell receptor beta chains below were found in one sample sequenced in a study of blood T cell repertoires in COVID-19. Assay used: immunoSEQ multiplex PCR; TCRdb lists only in-frame clones, some missing. The sample yields hundreds of thousands of clones, about 91% seen once. The sequenced material came from peripheral blood. The receptors here all came from a woman in her twenties or thirties who had recovered from COVID-19.

This chain links TRBV29-1 with TRBJ1-5; 8 bases map to TRBD1. The germline V gene encodes CDR1 SQVTM and CDR2 ANQGSEA. The CDR3 totals 13 residues. With V trimmed by 6 bases and J by 5 bases, 6 bases remained unmatched. In DNA, the CDR3 is TGCAGCGTCGGACAGGGATTCGATCAGCCCCAGCATTTT. Translated, it gives CSVGQGFDQPQHF. Together with reference TRBV29-1 and TRBJ1-5, the CDR3 gives the full variable domain: SAVISQKPSRDICQRGTSLTIQCQVDSQVTMMFWYRQQPGQSLTLIATANQGSEATYESGFVIDKFPISRPNLTFSTLTVSNMSPEDSSIYLCSVGQGFDQPQHFGDGTRLSIL.

The chain has TRBV12-3 or TRBV12-4 and TRBJ2-7; 7 nucleotides match TRBD1. The V gene end was trimmed by 5 bases and the J gene end by 6 bases; junction bases not matched to a gene: 7. The CDR3 is 13 amino acids. The CDR3 reads CASSHGTDTEQYF. CDR3 coding DNA: TGTGCCAGCAGTCACGGGACAGACACCGAGCAGTACTTC.

A remark on this clone: This specimen includes other DNA sequences encoding the same CDR3. The J gene is TRBJ1-1, the V gene TRBV5-1; D gene unclear. The ends were cut back, 0 bases at V and 0 bases at J, with 9 bases in the middle. CDR1 is SGHRS, CDR2 YFSETQ, per germline. CDR3 length: 15 amino acids. CDR3 residues: CASSLGGRLNTEAFF. In DNA, the CDR3 is TGCGCCAGCAGCTTGGGTGGCAGATTGAACACTGAAGCTTTCTTT.

The rearrangement links TRBV18 to TRBJ1-2; D possibly corresponds to TRBD1 (5 bases). CDR1 is KGHSH and CDR2 is LQKENI in the germline V gene. This CDR3 spans 13 amino acids. Trimming pared 9 bases from V and 1 base from J, leaving 12 bases between. The CDR3 nucleotides are TGTGCCAGTCTCGCGGGGGTTAACTATGGCTACACCTTC. Translation: CASLAGVNYGYTF.

V is TRBV19 and J is TRBJ2-1, with 10 bases that match TRBD1. The V segment lost 9 bases and the J segment 4 bases; nucleotides outside the gene matches: 9. Per the germline V gene, CDR1 is LNHDA and CDR2 is SQIVND (reference sequence). CDR3 length: 15 residues. CDR3 residues: CASRRQGAIYNEQFF. In nucleotides, the CDR3 is TGTGCCAGCCGTAGACAGGGGGCCATATACAATGAGCAGTTCTTC.

V is TRBV5-1 and J is TRBJ1-3, with D hard to call. The CDR3 sequence is 15 residues long. Germline V gene sequence: CDR1 SGHRS, CDR2 YFSETQ. The V end was cut by 3 bases, the J end by 0 bases, with 10 bases between. CDR3 in DNA: TGCGCCAGCAGCTCCTTTGGGAGCTCTGGAAACACCATATATTTT. As protein: CASSSFGSSGNTIYF. Variable domain in full (rest from reference TRBV5-1 and TRBJ1-3): KAGVTQTPRYLIKTRGQQVTLSCSPISGHRSVSWYQQTPGQGLQFLFEYFSETQRNKGNFPGRFSGRQFSNSRSEMNVSTLELGDSALYLCASSSFGSSGNTIYFGEGSWLTVV.

The chain employs TRBV4-3 and TRBJ1-1; TRBD1 matches 8 bases. The CDR3 extends over 17 amino acids. Germline CDR1 is LGHNA and CDR2 is YSLEER. With 0 bases clipped from V and 1 base from J, the junction kept 7 bases outside the gene matches. The CDR3 here is CASSQDHLQGGNTEAFF. CDR3 coding DNA: TGCGCCAGCAGCCAAGACCATTTACAGGGGGGGAACACTGAAGCTTTCTTT.

The J gene is TRBJ2-5, the V gene TRBV6-6, with D tentatively TRBD2 (7 bases). The CDR3 spans 15 residues. CDR1 and CDR2 (germline): MNHNY, SVGAGI (reference sequence). Trimming stripped 2 bases from V and 5 bases from J, with 15 bases between. Written as DNA, the CDR3 is TGTGCCAGCAGTTACGCAACGGGGGGCGGTGAGACCCAGTACTTC. Its protein product is CASSYATGGGETQYF.

The V and J genes are TRBV5-5 and TRBJ1-1; 9 nucleotides line up with TRBD1. This CDR3 comprises 14 residues. CDR1 and CDR2 from the germline V gene are SGHKS and YYEKEE (reference sequence). The V gene end was trimmed by 2 bases and the J gene end by 7 bases; junction bases not matched to a gene: 6. This chain's CDR3 is CASSFGTGSSEAFF. The CDR3 nucleotides read TGTGCCAGCAGCTTCGGGACAGGGTCTAGTGAAGCTTTCTTT.

The rearrangement joins TRBV9 to TRBJ1-2; unclear D gene. Germline CDR1 SGDLS, CDR2 YYNGEE. The CDR3 extends over 13 amino acids. V was trimmed by 0 bases and J by 2 bases, leaving 5 bases between them. The CDR3 DNA sequence: TGTGCCAGCAGCGTAGAACAGAACTATGGCTACACCTTC. Amino acids: CASSVEQNYGYTF.

The chain combines TRBV6-1 with TRBJ1-5, with D hard to call. Germline V gene sequence: CDR1 MNHNS, CDR2 SASEGT. The CDR3 covers 16 residues. The V end lost 2 bases, the J end lost 3 bases, and 14 bases lay between the germline ends. CDR3 sequence (DNA): TGTGCCAGCAGTGAAAGTATGACCAGGCTCAATCAGCCCCAGCATTTT. This sequence encodes CASSESMTRLNQPQHF.

This clone has a single count. The J gene is TRBJ1-2, the V gene TRBV29-1; D is perhaps TRBD1 (6 bases). The V end was cut by 6 bases, the J end by 0 bases, with 11 bases between. Germline CDR1 SQVTM, CDR2 ANQGSEA. The CDR3 consists of 13 residues. CDR3 sequence: CSVQGRANYGYTF. The CDR3 bases are TGCAGCGTCCAGGGGAGGGCTAACTATGGCTACACCTTC.

This clone has just a few counts. The V and J genes are TRBV5-1 and TRBJ2-2, with a tentative D call TRBD2 (7 bases). Germline V gives CDR1 SGHRS, CDR2 YFSETQ. The CDR3 is made up of 17 amino acids. V dropped 0 bases and J dropped 1 base, with 13 bases sitting between them. CDR3 region: CASSLDPGGGNTGELFF. The CDR3 bases are TGCGCCAGCAGCTTGGATCCGGGGGGCGGGAACACCGGGGAGCTGTTTTTT.

V and J are TRBV13 and TRBJ1-4, with no clear D. V was clipped by 4 bases and J by 8 bases, with 14 bases between them. The length of the CDR3 is 14 residues. CDR1 is PRHDT and CDR2 is FYEKMQ in the germline V gene (reference sequence). CDR3 coding DNA: TGTGCCAGCAGCTCGCACATCGGTAGCGAAAAACTGTTTTTT. Its protein is CASSSHIGSEKLFF.

V is TRBV30 and J is TRBJ2-5; possible D gene TRBD2, 6 bases. V was clipped by 7 bases and J by 5 bases, with 20 bases between them. The CDR3 is made up of 14 amino acids. In germline, CDR1 is GTSNPN, CDR2 SVGIG (reference sequence). The chain's CDR3 is CAFKRDWVGETQYF. The DNA for the CDR3 is TGTGCCTTCAAAAGGGACTGGGTGGGGGAGACCCAGTACTTC. Together with reference TRBV30 and TRBJ2-5, the CDR3 gives the full variable domain: SQTIHQWPATLVQPVGSPLSLECTVEGTSNPNLYWYRQAAGRGLQLLFYSVGIGQISSEVPQNLSASRPQDRQFILSSKKLLLSDSGFYLCAFKRDWVGETQYFGPGTRLLVL.

The chain couples TRBV7-3 to TRBJ2-5, with a possible D match to TRBD2 (6 bases). The CDR3 extends over 13 amino acids. Germline values: CDR1 SGHTA, CDR2 FQGTGA. Trimming removed 4 bases at V and 5 bases at J, with 11 bases between. CDR3 in DNA: TGTGCCAGCAGCTCTGGGACTTCGGAGACCCAGTACTTC. This codes for CASSSGTSETQYF.

V and J are TRBV4-1 and TRBJ2-1, with no clear D. V gave up 4 bases and J gave up 9 bases, with 16 bases separating them. Per germline, CDR1 MGHRA and CDR2 YSYEKL. This CDR3 is 14 amino acids long. CDR3 region: CASSPPGALGEQFF. The CDR3 DNA is TGCGCCAGCAGCCCCCCGGGTGCCCTCGGTGAGCAGTTCTTC.

The V gene is TRBV24-1, the J gene TRBJ2-3; 9 bases align to TRBD2. Germline V CDR1 and CDR2: KGHDR, SFDVKD. The CDR3 totals 17 residues. Trimming at V came to 3 bases and at J to 2 bases, leaving 8 bases not matched to a gene. The CDR3 reads CATSDVAGDHNTDTQYF. CDR3 in DNA: TGTGCCACCAGTGATGTAGCGGGGGACCATAACACAGATACGCAGTATTTT.

The V call is TRBV30, the J call TRBJ1-2; 8 nucleotides match TRBD1. Germline CDR1 is GTSNPN and CDR2 is SVGIG (reference sequence). The J segment lost 2 bases and the V segment lost 3 bases, leaving 8 bases of the junction unmatched. The CDR3 has 15 amino acids. The DNA for the CDR3 is TGTGCCTGGAGACGCAAGGGACAGGAAAACTATGGCTACACCTTC. Encoded protein: CAWRRKGQENYGYTF.

The gene calls are TRBV28 and TRBJ2-6, with D perhaps TRBD1 (6 bases). The V gene's germline CDR1 is MDHEN and CDR2 SYDVKM. With 4 bases removed from V and 4 bases from J, the gap between germline ends came to 17 bases. The CDR3 is made up of 17 amino acids. CDR3 nucleotide sequence: TGTGCCAGCAGTTCCCCATATACAGGGACCGGGGCCAACGTCCTGACTTTC. Translation: CASSSPYTGTGANVLTF.

The rearrangement links TRBV28 to TRBJ2-1; 9 positions agree with TRBD1. The CDR3 is made up of 16 amino acids. V shed 6 bases and J 5 bases; nucleotides not matched to a gene: 11. The germline CDR1 and CDR2 sequences are MDHEN and SYDVKM. CDR3 bases: TGTGCCAGCAGACCCCCCGGGACAGGGTTGAACAATGAGCAGTTCTTC. It is translated as CASRPPGTGLNNEQFF.